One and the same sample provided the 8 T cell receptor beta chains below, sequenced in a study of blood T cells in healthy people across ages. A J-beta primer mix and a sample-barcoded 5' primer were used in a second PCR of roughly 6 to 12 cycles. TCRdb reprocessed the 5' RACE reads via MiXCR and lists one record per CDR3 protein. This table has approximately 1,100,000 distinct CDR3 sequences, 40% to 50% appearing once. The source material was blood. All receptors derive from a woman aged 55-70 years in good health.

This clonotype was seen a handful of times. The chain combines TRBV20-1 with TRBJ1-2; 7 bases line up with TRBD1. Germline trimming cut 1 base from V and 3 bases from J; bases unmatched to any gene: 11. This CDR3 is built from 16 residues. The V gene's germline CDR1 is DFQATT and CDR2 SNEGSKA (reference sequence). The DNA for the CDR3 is TGCAGTGCTAGAGCGGGGAACAGGGGAACCTACTATGGCTACACCTTC. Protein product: CSARAGNRGTYYGYTF.

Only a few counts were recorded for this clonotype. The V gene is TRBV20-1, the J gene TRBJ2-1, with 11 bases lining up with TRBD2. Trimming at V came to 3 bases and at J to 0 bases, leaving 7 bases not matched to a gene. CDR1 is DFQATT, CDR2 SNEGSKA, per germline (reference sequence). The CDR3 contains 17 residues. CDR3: CSASSGRAISSYNEQFF. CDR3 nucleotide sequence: TGCAGTGCTAGTAGCGGGAGGGCGATTAGCTCCTACAATGAGCAGTTCTTC.

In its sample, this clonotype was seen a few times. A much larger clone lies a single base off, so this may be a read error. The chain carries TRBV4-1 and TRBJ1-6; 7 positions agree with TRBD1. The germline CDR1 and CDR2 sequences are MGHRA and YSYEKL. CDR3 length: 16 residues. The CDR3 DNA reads TGCGCCAGCAGCCAACAGGACAGGACAAAGAATTCACCCCCCCACTTT. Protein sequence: CASSQQDRTKNSPPHF.

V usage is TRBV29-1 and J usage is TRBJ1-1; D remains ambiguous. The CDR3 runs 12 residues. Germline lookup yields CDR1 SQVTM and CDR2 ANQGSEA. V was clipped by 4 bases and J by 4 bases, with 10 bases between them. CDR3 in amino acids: CSVALVFTEAFF. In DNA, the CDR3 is TGCAGCGTTGCGCTCGTGTTCACTGAAGCTTTCTTT. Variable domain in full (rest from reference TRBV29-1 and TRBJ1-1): SAVISQKPSRDICQRGTSLTIQCQVDSQVTMMFWYRQQPGQSLTLIATANQGSEATYESGFVIDKFPISRPNLTFSTLTVSNMSPEDSSIYLCSVALVFTEAFFGQGTRLTVV.

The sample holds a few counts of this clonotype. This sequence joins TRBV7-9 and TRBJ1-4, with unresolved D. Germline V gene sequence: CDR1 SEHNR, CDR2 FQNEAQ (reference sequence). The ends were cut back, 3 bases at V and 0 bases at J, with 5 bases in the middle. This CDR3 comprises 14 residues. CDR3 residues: CASSFWSTNEKLFF. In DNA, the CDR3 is TGTGCCAGCAGCTTCTGGTCAACTAATGAAAAACTGTTTTTT.

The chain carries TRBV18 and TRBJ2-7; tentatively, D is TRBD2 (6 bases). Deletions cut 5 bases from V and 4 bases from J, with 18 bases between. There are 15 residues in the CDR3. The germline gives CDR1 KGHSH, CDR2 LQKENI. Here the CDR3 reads CASSSRDSSSYEQYF. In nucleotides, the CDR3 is TGTGCCAGCTCATCCCGGGACTCCTCCTCTTACGAGCAGTACTTC.

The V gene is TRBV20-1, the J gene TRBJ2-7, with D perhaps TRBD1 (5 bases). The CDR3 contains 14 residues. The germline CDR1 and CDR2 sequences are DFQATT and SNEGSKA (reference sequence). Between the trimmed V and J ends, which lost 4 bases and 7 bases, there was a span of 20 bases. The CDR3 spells CSAKGHLTYNEQYF. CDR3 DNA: TGCAGTGCTAAGGGGCACTTAACATACAATGAGCAGTACTTC.

The CDR3 nucleotides read TGCGCCAGCAGCTTATCTAGCGGGAGTCGGGAGCAGTACTTC. As protein: CASSLSSGSREQYF. V gene TRBV5-1 combines with J gene TRBJ2-4, with 10 positions matching TRBD2. This CDR3 has 14 amino acids. Trimming took 2 bases from V and 13 from J; bases not matched to a gene: 9. CDR1 is SGHRS, CDR2 YFSETQ, per germline.